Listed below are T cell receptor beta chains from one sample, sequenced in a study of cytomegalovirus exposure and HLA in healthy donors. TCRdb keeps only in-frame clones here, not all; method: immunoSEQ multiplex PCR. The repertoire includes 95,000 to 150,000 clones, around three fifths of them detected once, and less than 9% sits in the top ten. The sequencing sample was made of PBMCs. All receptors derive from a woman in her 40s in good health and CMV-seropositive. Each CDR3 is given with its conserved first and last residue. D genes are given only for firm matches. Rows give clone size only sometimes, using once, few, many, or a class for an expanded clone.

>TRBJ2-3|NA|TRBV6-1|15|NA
CASSDRDGYTDTQYF
TGTGCCAGCAGTGATCGGGATGGGTACACAGATACGCAGTATTTT
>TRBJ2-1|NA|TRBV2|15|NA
CASSEDGRDYNEQFF
TGTGCCAGCAGTGAAGATGGTCGGGATTACAATGAGCAGTTCTTC
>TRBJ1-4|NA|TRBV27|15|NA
CASSLSYRVEEKLFF
TGTGCCAGCAGTCTCTCCTACAGGGTAGAGGAAAAACTGTTTTTT
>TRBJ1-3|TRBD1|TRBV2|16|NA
CASSYRQGSIGNTIYF
TGTGCCAGCAGCTATAGACAGGGTTCAATTGGAAACACCATATATTTT
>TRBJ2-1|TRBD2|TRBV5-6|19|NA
CASSFRTSGSFWGGNEQFF
TGTGCCAGCAGCTTCCGGACTAGCGGGAGCTTTTGGGGTGGCAATGAGCAGTTCTTC
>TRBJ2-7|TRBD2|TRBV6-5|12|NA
CASGSWGGEQYF
TGTGCCAGCGGGTCATGGGGGGGGGAGCAGTACTTC
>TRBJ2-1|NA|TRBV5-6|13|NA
CASSVTGVNEQFF
TGTGCCAGCAGCGTTACAGGTGTTAATGAGCAGTTCTTC
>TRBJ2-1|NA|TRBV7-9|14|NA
CASSPPGPYNEQFF
TGTGCCAGCAGCCCCCCGGGTCCCTACAATGAGCAGTTCTTC
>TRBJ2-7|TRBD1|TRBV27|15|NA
CASSTGAPPLYEQYF
TGTGCCAGCAGCACAGGGGCACCACCGTTATACGAGCAGTACTTC
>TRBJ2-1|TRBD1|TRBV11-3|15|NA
CASSPTGTGPNEQFF
TGTGCCAGCAGTCCTACCGGGACAGGGCCCAATGAGCAGTTCTTC
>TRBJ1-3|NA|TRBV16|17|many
CASSQTLGAGSGNTIYF
TGTGCCAGCAGCCAAACATTGGGAGCCGGCTCTGGAAACACCATATATTTT
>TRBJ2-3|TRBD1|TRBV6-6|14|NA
CASRRTGSTDTQYF
TGTGCCAGCAGGAGGACAGGAAGCACAGATACGCAGTATTTT
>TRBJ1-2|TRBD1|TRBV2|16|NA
CASSDLLGQGTAGYTF
TGTGCCAGCAGTGATCTATTGGGGCAGGGGACAGCCGGCTACACCTTC
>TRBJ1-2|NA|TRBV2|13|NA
CASSSQVVYGYTF
TGTGCCAGCAGTTCACAGGTCGTCTATGGCTACACCTTC
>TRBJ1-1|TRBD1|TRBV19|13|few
CASRGQGSTEAFF
TGTGCCAGTAGGGGACAGGGTTCGACTGAAGCTTTCTTT
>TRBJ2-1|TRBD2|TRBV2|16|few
CASSEEAGPGRNEQFF
TGTGCCAGCAGTGAAGAAGCGGGGCCCGGCCGCAATGAGCAGTTCTTC
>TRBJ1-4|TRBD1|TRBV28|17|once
CASSHGQGAATNEKLFF
TGTGCCAGCAGTCACGGACAGGGTGCGGCAACTAATGAAAAACTGTTTTTT
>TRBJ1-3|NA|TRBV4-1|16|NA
CASSQEQLRSGNTIYF
TGCGCCAGCAGCCAAGAACAGCTCCGCTCTGGAAACACCATATATTTT
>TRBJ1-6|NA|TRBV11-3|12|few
CASSSPDSPLHF
TGTGCCAGCAGCTCCCCTGATTCACCCCTCCACTTT
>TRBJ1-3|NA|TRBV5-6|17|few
CASSSTSFPGSGNTIYF
TGTGCCAGCAGCTCAACGTCCTTCCCGGGCTCTGGAAACACCATATATTTT
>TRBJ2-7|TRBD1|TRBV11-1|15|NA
CASSAAGQGVYEQYF
TGTGCCAGCAGCGCTGCGGGACAGGGCGTTTACGAGCAGTACTTC
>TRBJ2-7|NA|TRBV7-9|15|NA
CASSHPGQPFYEQYF
TGTGCCAGCAGCCATCCTGGACAGCCCTTCTACGAGCAGTACTTC
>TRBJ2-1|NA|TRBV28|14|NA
CASSQPGLREEQFF
TGTGCCAGCAGCCAACCGGGACTCCGAGAGGAGCAGTTCTTC
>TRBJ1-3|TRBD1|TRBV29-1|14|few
CSATGQGAGNTIYF
TGCAGCGCAACTGGACAGGGAGCTGGAAACACCATATATTTT
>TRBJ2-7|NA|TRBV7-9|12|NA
CASSLSAGEQYF
TGTGCCAGCAGCTTAAGTGCCGGCGAGCAGTACTTC
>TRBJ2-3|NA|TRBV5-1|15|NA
CASRKDTPRTDTQYF
TGCGCCAGCAGAAAGGACACGCCGAGGACAGATACGCAGTATTTT
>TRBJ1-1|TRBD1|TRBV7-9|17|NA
CASSSWTGGKVITEAFF
TGTGCCAGCAGCTCCTGGACAGGGGGCAAGGTTATCACTGAAGCTTTCTTT
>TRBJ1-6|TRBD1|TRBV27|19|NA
CASSLAGQGYGSYNPPLHF
TGTGCCAGCAGTTTAGCGGGACAGGGGTACGGTTCCTATAATCCACCCCTCCACTTT
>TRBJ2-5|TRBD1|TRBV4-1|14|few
CASSRGTEWETQYF
TGCGCCAGCAGCCGGGGGACAGAGTGGGAGACCCAGTACTTC
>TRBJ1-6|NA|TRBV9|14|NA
CASSVVAENSPLHF
TGTGCCAGCAGCGTAGTAGCAGAAAATTCACCCCTCCACTTT
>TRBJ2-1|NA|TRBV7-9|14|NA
CASSFGGFYNEQFF
TGTGCCAGCAGCTTCGGCGGGTTCTACAATGAGCAGTTCTTC
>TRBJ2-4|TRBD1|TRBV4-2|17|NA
CASQPGQGPFDKNIQYF
TGTGCCAGTCAGCCGGGACAGGGGCCTTTTGACAAAAACATTCAGTACTTC
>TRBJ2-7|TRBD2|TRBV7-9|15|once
CASSLTSENTYEQYF
TGTGCCAGCAGCTTAACTAGCGAGAACACCTACGAGCAGTACTTC
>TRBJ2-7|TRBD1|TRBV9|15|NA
CASSVKQDRGYEQYF
TGTGCCAGCAGCGTGAAACAGGACAGGGGCTACGAGCAGTACTTC
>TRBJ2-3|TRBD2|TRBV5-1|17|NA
CASSTGLAGKFTDTQYF
TGCGCCAGCAGCACGGGACTAGCGGGGAAATTCACAGATACGCAGTATTTT
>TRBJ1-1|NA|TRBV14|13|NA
CASSQATFAEAFF
TGTGCCAGCAGCCAAGCCACATTCGCCGAAGCTTTCTTT
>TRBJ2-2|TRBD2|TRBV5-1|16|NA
CASSVAGRVNTGELFF
TGCGCCAGCAGCGTAGCGGGGCGGGTGAACACCGGGGAGCTGTTTTTT
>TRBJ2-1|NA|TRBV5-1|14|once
CASSLGEAYNEQFF
TGCGCCAGCAGTTTAGGGGAGGCCTACAATGAGCAGTTCTTC
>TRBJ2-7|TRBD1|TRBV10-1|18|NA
CASSESGTGTPSSYEQYF
TGCGCCAGCAGTGAGTCGGGGACAGGGACCCCTTCCTCCTACGAGCAGTACTTC
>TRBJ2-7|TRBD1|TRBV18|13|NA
CASSQTGGGEQYF
TGTGCCAGCTCGCAGACAGGGGGAGGCGAGCAGTACTTC
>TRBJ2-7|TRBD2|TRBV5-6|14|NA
CASSRVGGTYEQYF
TGTGCCAGCAGCCGGGTGGGGGGGACCTACGAGCAGTACTTC
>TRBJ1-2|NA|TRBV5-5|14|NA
CASSLMSQSSGYTF
TGTGCCAGCAGCTTGATGAGCCAAAGTTCAGGCTACACCTTC
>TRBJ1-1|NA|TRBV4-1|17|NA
CASSQGFGGRSDTEAFF
TGCGCCAGCAGCCAAGGATTCGGGGGGCGCTCAGACACTGAAGCTTTCTTT
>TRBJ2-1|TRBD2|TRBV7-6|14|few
CASSAGLEDNEQFF
TGTGCCAGCAGCGCGGGACTAGAGGACAATGAGCAGTTCTTC
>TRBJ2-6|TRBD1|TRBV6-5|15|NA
CASSGDSSGANVLTF
TGTGCCAGCAGTGGGGACAGCTCTGGGGCCAACGTCCTGACTTTC
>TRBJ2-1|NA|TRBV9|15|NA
CASSVEGGAYNEQFF
TGTGCCAGCAGCGTGGAGGGGGGGGCATACAATGAGCAGTTCTTC
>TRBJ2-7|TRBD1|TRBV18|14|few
CASSPPGQGGEQYF
TGTGCCAGCTCACCACCGGGACAGGGGGGCGAGCAGTACTTC
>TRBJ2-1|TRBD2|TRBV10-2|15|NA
CASRVSGGNYNEQFF
TGCGCCAGCAGGGTTAGCGGGGGAAACTACAATGAGCAGTTCTTC
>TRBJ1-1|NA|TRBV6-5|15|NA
CASSPWIGGNTEAFF
TGTGCCAGCAGTCCTTGGATAGGGGGGAACACTGAAGCTTTCTTT
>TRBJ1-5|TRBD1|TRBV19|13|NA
CASTHRGGQPQHF
TGTGCCAGTACCCACAGGGGAGGTCAGCCCCAGCATTTT
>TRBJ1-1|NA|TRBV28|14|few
CASSLLGTNNRAFF
TGTGCCAGCAGTTTACTCGGGACTAATAATAGAGCTTTCTTT
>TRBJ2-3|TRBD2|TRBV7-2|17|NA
CASSLVAAGGTTDTQYF
TGTGCCAGCAGCTTAGTAGCGGCGGGAGGAACCACAGATACGCAGTATTTT